This T cell receptor (beta chain) was sequenced during a study of cytomegalovirus exposure and HLA in healthy donors. General study results and limits: Other equally common chains were less clonally expanded than HLA-associated TCR beta chains, a later analysis showed. The study carried out a later analysis of TCR beta sequences. It associated some 15,000 of them with specific HLA alleles at a false discovery rate of 0.05.

From germline, CDR1 is SNHLY and CDR2 FYNNEI. The CDR3 sequence is 15 residues long. V shed 6 bases, J shed 6 bases, and the junction held 10 bases outside the gene matches. PCR was performed using 60 Vbeta and 13 Jbeta primers. Some clones are missing from TCRdb's copy, which holds only in-frame ones; the method was immunoSEQ multiplex PCR. The repertoire has more than 95,000 clones, 10% of them found once; the top ten carry 5.8%. This clone was seen a handful of times. The antigen remains unidentified. The chain links TRBV2 to TRBJ2-1; 8 nucleotides match TRBD2. The sample was PBMCs. The origin of this receptor is a man aged 35-49 years in good health and CMV-seropositive. Here the CDR3 DNA reads TGTGCCAGCAGGGGGGAGGGACTAGTTTTCAATGAGCAGTTCTTC. Amino acids: CASRGEGLVFNEQFF.